This T cell receptor beta chain is drawn from a study of T-cell reconstitution after alpha-beta-depleted transplantation in children. The authors prepared the TCRbeta library with unique molecular identifiers. TCRdb re-analysed the PCR reads in MiXCR, keeping a single row per CDR3 protein. The sample lists approximately 400,000 distinct CDR3 sequences, about a tenth occurring once. In germline, CDR1 is SNHLY, CDR2 FYNNEI. The CDR3 consists of 12 residues. V shed 8 bases, J shed 4 bases, and the junction held 3 bases outside the gene matches. The sample here was PBMCs from the stem cell graft donor, taken from the stem cell graft. V and J are TRBV2 and TRBJ2-3; 7 nucleotides match TRBD2. This clonotype was sampled from a human donor who donated a stem cell graft to a child with acute myeloid leukemia. The CDR3 region has the DNA TGTGCCAGCCTCCGGGGGGCAGATACGCAGTATTTT. It codes for CASLRGADTQYF.